This TCR beta chain was retrieved from a study of cytomegalovirus exposure and HLA in healthy donors. General observations from the study: Earlier analysis found most TCR beta V segments productive about 87% or about 30% of the time. Owing to their indistinguishability, certain V segments, notably TRBV6-2 and TRBV6-3, were excluded.

The PCR contained 60 Vbeta and 13 Jbeta primers. Only in-frame clones appear in the TCRdb table, and some are missing; sequencing was by immunoSEQ multiplex PCR. The repertoire consists of 25,000 to 30,000 clones, with approximately 62% occurring once and the leading ten covering 42%. This clone is labeled medium-sized. Its antigen remains unknown. The CDR3 totals 17 residues. V lost 3 bases and J 6 bases, leaving 21 bases between the germline ends. From germline, CDR1 is LNHDA and CDR2 SQIVND (reference sequence). The chain employs TRBV19 and TRBJ1-5, with a possible D match to TRBD1 (6 bases). The receptor's source is a male donor in good health and CMV-seropositive. The material sequenced was PBMCs. For the CDR3, the DNA is TGTGCCAGTAGTATCGGAAAGGGGACATTGGTGGTTCAGCCCCAGCATTTT. This encodes CASSIGKGTLVVQPQHF.